This T cell receptor (beta chain) stems from a study of cytomegalovirus exposure and HLA in healthy donors. Regarding this clone: Its antigen remains unknown.

CDR1 and CDR2 (germline): MGHRA, YSYEKL. V lost 3 bases to trimming and J lost 9 bases; unmatched junction nucleotides: 10. The CDR3 loop spans 15 amino acids. Points from the study as a whole: Among TCR sequences, most were rare, though some public TCRs appeared in many donors. Reportedly, TCR beta sequences accurately predicted HLA-A and HLA-B alleles in most subjects.

PCR involved 60 Vbeta and 13 Jbeta primers. Profiling relied on immunoSEQ multiplex PCR, and the TCRdb table lists in-frame clones only, not all of them. This table holds about 110,000 clones. Sequenced input: PBMCs. The chain combines TRBV4-1 with TRBJ1-5; 8 nucleotides match TRBD1. The origin of this receptor is a man aged 40-55 years in good health and CMV-seropositive. The CDR3 here is CASSHLQGDSRPQHF. DNA of the CDR3: TGCGCCAGCAGCCATTTACAGGGGGATTCTCGGCCCCAGCATTTT.